Sequencing of this T cell receptor beta chain was carried out in a study of human T cells and chemical hapten exposure. Study-wide context: The scalp of each patient received a weekly diphenylcyclopropenone dose for the full roughly 24-week study.

TCRdb itself ran the RACE reads through MiXCR, one entry per CDR3 protein. Here the sample spans some 49,000 distinct CDR3 sequences, about 9% being singletons. Regarding time point: patch test 1, 2 weeks after DPC sensitization. Treatment meaning: therapeutic diphenylcyclopropenone sensitization with weekly scalp DPC. The receptor was isolated from a woman aged 45-59 years with alopecia areata. Some clones in this sample may be carry-over from other donors' samples. The specimen was whole blood, collected in connection with sensitization to the hapten diphenylcyclopropenone (DPC).

CDR3 nucleotide sequence: TGCGCCAGCAGCCGGAACCCGGGGGCTAATGAAAAACTGTTTTTT. It specifies CASSRNPGANEKLFF. The V gene is TRBV4-1, the J gene TRBJ1-4; weak D call: TRBD1 (5 bases). Germline assignment: CDR1 MGHRA and CDR2 YSYEKL. The CDR3 runs to 15 residues. V gave up 4 bases and J gave up 3 bases, with 12 bases separating them.